These 2 T cell receptor beta chains share one sample of origin, sequenced in a study of regulatory T cells in long-lasting Graves disease (dated by TCRdb to 2020 to 2023). Library preparation employed multiplex PCR. TCRdb records Illumina HiSeq 4000 as the sequencer. To build TCR beta libraries, CDR3 regions were amplified by Arm-PCR using iRepertoire HTBI primers. TCRdb passed the public sequencing reads through fastp at Q25 and MiXCR, retaining productive beta sequences. CDR3 protein sequences are deduplicated, and each keeps its most common genes and DNA. This sample has approximately 400,000 distinct CDR3 sequences in its table, and about a quarter of those were observed once. The ten largest clones represent about a quarter of the sample. The time point label of this sample denotes: persistent/refractory GD, antithyroid drugs over 5 years with positive TRAb. RNA was extracted from PBMCs in TRIzol for both TCR sequencing and RNA sequencing.

The sequencing used peripheral blood mononuclear cells (PBMCs), collected when the disease was refractory, from a patient treated with antithyroid drugs. The source is a female donor with Graves disease.

This clonotype has more than one count but fewer than ten. This sequence joins TRBV30 and TRBJ2-2; 8 bases fit TRBD1. J lost 7 bases, V lost 2 bases, and 3 bases had no gene match. Germline-derived CDR1 and CDR2 are GTSNPN and SVGIG (reference sequence). The CDR3 length is 13 residues. DNA for the CDR3: TGTGCCTGGAGTATACAGGGGGTCGGGGAGCTGTTTTTT. Protein: CAWSIQGVGELFF.

A note on this clonotype: A much larger clonotype is one base distant, so this may be a read error. This rearrangement joins TRBV11-2 to TRBJ2-7, with 8 bases aligning to TRBD2. From germline, CDR1 is SGHAT and CDR2 FQNNGV. CDR3 length: 15 residues. The CDR3 loop reads CASSLAGGLFYKQYF. The CDR3 nucleotides are TGTGCCAGCAGCTTAGCGGGAGGGCTCTTCTACAAGCAGTACTTC.